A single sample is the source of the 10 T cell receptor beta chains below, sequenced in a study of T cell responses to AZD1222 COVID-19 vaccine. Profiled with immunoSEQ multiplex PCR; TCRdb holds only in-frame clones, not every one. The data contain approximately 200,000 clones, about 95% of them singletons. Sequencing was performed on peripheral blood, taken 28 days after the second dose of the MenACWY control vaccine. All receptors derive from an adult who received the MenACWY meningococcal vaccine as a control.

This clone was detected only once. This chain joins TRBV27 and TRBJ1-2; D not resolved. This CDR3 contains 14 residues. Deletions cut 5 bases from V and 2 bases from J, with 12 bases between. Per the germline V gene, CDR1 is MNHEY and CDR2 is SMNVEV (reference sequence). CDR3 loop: CASSPGRLNYGYTF. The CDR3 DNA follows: TGTGCCAGCAGTCCAGGACGTTTGAACTATGGCTACACCTTC.

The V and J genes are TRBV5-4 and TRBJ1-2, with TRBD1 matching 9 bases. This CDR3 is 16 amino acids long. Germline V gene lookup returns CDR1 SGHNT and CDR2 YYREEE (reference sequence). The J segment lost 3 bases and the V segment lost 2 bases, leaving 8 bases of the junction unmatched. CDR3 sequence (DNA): TGTGCCAGCAGCTTACAGGGGACAGGGATCGACTATGGCTACACCTTC. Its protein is CASSLQGTGIDYGYTF. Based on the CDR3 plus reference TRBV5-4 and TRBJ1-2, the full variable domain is ETGVTQSPTHLIKTRGQQVTLRCSSQSGHNTVSWYQQALGQGPQFIFQYYREEENGRGNFPPRFSGLQFPNYSSELNVNALELDDSALYLCASSLQGTGIDYGYTFGSGTRLTVV.

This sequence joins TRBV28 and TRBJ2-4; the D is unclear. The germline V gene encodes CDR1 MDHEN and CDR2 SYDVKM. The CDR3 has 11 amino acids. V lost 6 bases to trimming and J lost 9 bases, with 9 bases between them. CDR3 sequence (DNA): TGTGCCAGCAGCATAAATAGCATTCAGTACTTC. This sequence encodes CASSINSIQYF.

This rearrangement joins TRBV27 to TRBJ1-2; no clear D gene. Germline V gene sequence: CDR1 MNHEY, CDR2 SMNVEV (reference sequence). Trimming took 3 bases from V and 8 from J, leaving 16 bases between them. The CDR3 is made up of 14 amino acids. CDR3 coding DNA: TGTGCCAGCAGTTTTAGAGAGGGCGTTAAGGGCTACACCTTC. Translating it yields CASSFREGVKGYTF.

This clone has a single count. The DNA for the CDR3 is TGTGCCAGTAAAGGCGTCGGGGGGTCCTACAATGAGCAGTTCTTC. Translation: CASKGVGGSYNEQFF. The rearrangement links TRBV19 to TRBJ2-1; 7 nucleotides align to TRBD2. The CDR3 is 15 residues long. The J segment lost 1 base and the V segment lost 7 bases, leaving 7 bases of the junction unmatched. CDR1 LNHDA and CDR2 SQIVND come from the germline V gene (reference sequence).

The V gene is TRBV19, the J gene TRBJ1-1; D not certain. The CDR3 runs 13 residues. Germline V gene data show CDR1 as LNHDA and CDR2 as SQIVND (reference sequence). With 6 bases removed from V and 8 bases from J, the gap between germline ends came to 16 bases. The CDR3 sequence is CASRRVEGPEAFF. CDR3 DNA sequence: TGTGCCAGTAGGCGGGTAGAGGGTCCAGAAGCTTTCTTT.

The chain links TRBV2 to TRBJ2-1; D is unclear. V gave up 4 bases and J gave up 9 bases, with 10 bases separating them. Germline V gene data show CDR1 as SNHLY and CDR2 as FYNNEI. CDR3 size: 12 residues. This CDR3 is CASSVTGFEQFF. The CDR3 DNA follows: TGTGCCAGCAGTGTTACTGGTTTTGAGCAGTTCTTC.

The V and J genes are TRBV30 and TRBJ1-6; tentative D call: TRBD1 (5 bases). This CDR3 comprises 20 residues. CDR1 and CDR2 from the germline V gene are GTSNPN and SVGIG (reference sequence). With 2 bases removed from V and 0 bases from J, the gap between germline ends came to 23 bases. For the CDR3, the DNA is TGTGCCTGGAGTCCGCGCTTGGGGCAGGCGATAAGCTCCTATAATTCACCCCTCCACTTT. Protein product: CAWSPRLGQAISSYNSPLHF.

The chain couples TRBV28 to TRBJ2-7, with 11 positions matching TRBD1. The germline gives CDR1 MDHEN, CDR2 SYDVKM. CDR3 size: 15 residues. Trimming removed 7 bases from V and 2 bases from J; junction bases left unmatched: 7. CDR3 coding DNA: TGTGCCAGCACCGCGGGACAGGGGGTACCCTACGAGCAGTACTTC. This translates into CASTAGQGVPYEQYF.

DNA of the CDR3: TGTGCCAGCAGTTACTCTTTAACGGGGGCCTACGAGCAGTACTTC. It translates to CASSYSLTGAYEQYF. V and J are TRBV6-5 and TRBJ2-7; possibly TRBD2 for D (6 bases). Trimming cost V 0 bases and J 2 bases, with 11 bases left between them. CDR3 length equals 15 residues. The V gene's germline CDR1 is MNHEY and CDR2 SVGAGI.